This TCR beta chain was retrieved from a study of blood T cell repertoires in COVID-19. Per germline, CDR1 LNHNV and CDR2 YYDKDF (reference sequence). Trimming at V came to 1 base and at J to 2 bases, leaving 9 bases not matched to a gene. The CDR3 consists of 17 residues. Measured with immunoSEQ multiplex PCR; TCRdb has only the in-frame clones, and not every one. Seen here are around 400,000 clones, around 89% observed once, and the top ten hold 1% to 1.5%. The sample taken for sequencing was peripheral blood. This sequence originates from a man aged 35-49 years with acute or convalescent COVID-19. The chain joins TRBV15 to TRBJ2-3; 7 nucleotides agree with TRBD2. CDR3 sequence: CATSRVIGLGPTDTQYF. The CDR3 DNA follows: TGTGCCACCAGCAGAGTTATCGGACTAGGTCCCACAGATACGCAGTATTTT.